This passage covers 11 T cell receptor beta chains from one sample sequenced in a study of blood T cell repertoires in COVID-19. Using immunoSEQ multiplex PCR, the repertoire was profiled, and TCRdb retains in-frame clones only, with some absent. The sample contains a few hundred thousand clones, around nine tenths of which appear only once. The source material was PBMCs or T cells enriched from blood (not recorded which). These receptors came from a woman in her 50s who had recovered from COVID-19.

This clone appeared a single time. The V call is TRBV16, the J call TRBJ1-1; TRBD1 agrees at 7 bases. This CDR3 has 13 residues. The germline V gene has CDR1 KGHSY and CDR2 FQNENV. The ends lost 4 bases at V and 3 bases at J; junction bases unmatched: 2. The CDR3 protein is CASSRTGDTEAFF. In DNA form, the CDR3 reads TGTGCCAGCAGCCGGACAGGCGACACTGAAGCTTTCTTT.

The chain links TRBV24-1 to TRBJ1-2; a weak D match, TRBD1 (5 bases). CDR1 and CDR2 from the germline V gene are KGHDR and SFDVKD. The CDR3 spans 14 residues. V lost 7 bases and J lost 0, with 11 bases in between. The CDR3 region is CATRTDIANYGYTF. In DNA, the CDR3 is TGTGCCACCAGGACAGATATAGCTAACTATGGCTACACCTTC.

This clone appeared once. This chain uses TRBV11-2 with TRBJ2-7, with D perhaps TRBD1 (6 bases). This CDR3 is built from 14 residues. V gave up 1 base and J gave up 4 bases, with 11 bases separating them. CDR1 is SGHAT, CDR2 FQNNGV, per germline. CDR3 in DNA: TGTGCCAGCAGCTTAGCAGGACAGATTTACGAGCAGTACTTC. Translated, it gives CASSLAGQIYEQYF.

The V and J genes are TRBV7-2 and TRBJ1-2; 7 bases match TRBD1. V was clipped by 4 bases and J by 6 bases; unmatched bases: 8. CDR1 is SGHTA and CDR2 is FQGNSA in the germline V gene. The CDR3 is made up of 14 amino acids. CDR3 in DNA: TGTGCCAGCAGCTACGGGACAGCGACTAATGGCTACACCTTC. It yields the protein CASSYGTATNGYTF.

The CDR3 DNA follows: TGTGCCAGCAGTGGAGGGGCAATCCAAGAGACCCAGTACTTC. This codes for CASSGGAIQETQYF. The chain carries TRBV7-2 and TRBJ2-5, with D perhaps matching TRBD2 (6 bases). Trimming removed 6 bases from V and 1 base from J, with 12 bases in between. Germline assignment: CDR1 SGHTA and CDR2 FQGNSA. CDR3 length: 14 amino acids.

This clone was seen only once. This chain uses TRBV7-2 with TRBJ2-3; 8 positions agree with TRBD2. CDR1 SGHTA and CDR2 FQGNSA come from the germline V gene. CDR3 length equals 16 residues. The V gene end was trimmed by 5 bases and the J gene end by 6 bases; junction bases not matched to a gene: 13. CDR3 DNA sequence: TGTGCCAGCAGCCCTCGGGGGGGCAAGCGGGGCGATACGCAGTATTTT. Its protein is CASSPRGGKRGDTQYF.

V usage is TRBV24-1 and J usage is TRBJ2-3, with a weak D call TRBD1 (5 bases). Per germline, CDR1 KGHDR and CDR2 SFDVKD. V lost 1 base and J lost 1, with 11 bases in between. The CDR3 loop spans 16 amino acids. The CDR3 region is CATSDFTGSGTDTQYF. The CDR3 DNA reads as TGTGCCACCAGTGATTTCACAGGAAGCGGCACAGATACGCAGTATTTT.

The chain joins TRBV27 to TRBJ1-1; no clear D. Germline loops: CDR1 MNHEY, CDR2 SMNVEV (reference sequence). Deletions cut 2 bases from V and 1 base from J, with 5 bases between. The CDR3 sequence is 13 residues long. The CDR3 DNA is TGTGCCAGCAGTTTAACACCGAACACTGAAGCTTTCTTT. Protein product: CASSLTPNTEAFF.

The rearrangement joins TRBV4-2 to TRBJ1-3, with D maybe TRBD1 (5 bases). Trimming cost V 3 bases and J 4 bases, with 16 bases left between them. The CDR3 length is 16 residues. Germline V gene sequence: CDR1 LGHNA, CDR2 YNFKEQ. The CDR3 DNA follows: TGTGCCAGCAGCCATGGGGGGGGTGGAAGGGGAAACACCATATATTTT. This sequence encodes CASSHGGGGRGNTIYF.

This rearrangement joins TRBV23-1 to TRBJ1-5; TRBD1 matches at 8 bases. TRBV23-1 is an open reading frame, and its role is uncertain. The CDR3 extends over 15 amino acids. V shed 2 bases and J 3 bases; nucleotides not matched to a gene: 3. CDR3 amino acids: CASSQRTGTNQPQHF. CDR3 DNA sequence: TGCGCCAGCAGTCAACGGACAGGGACCAATCAGCCCCAGCATTTT.

This sequence joins TRBV4-1 and TRBJ2-2, with 7 bases lining up with TRBD2. V shed 4 bases and J 1 base; nucleotides not matched to a gene: 9. The CDR3 runs to 17 residues. The V gene's germline CDR1 is MGHRA and CDR2 YSYEKL. CDR3 nucleotide sequence: TGCGCCAGCAGCCCCCGGGAGGCGGGGATGAACACCGGGGAGCTGTTTTTT. It yields the protein CASSPREAGMNTGELFF.